This T cell receptor beta chain was documented in a study of CD8 T cells in Susac syndrome. Study background: When blood was collected, patients with Susac syndrome were therapy-naive, were taking corticosteroids, or were receiving intravenous immunoglobulin alone. Overall study results and limits: The study admitted that it had a relatively small number of individuals in its TCR sequencing and HLA analysis.

RNA was extracted with the RNeasy kit, and a quantity of about 0.5 to 1 ug was reverse transcribed using random hexamers. A multiplex approach, immunoSEQ multiplex PCR, amplified TCR beta CDR3 across 54 Vbeta and 13 Jbeta. TCRdb itself ran the immunoSEQ multiplex PCR reads through MiXCR, one entry per CDR3 protein. The table shows 75,000 to 95,000 distinct CDR3 sequences, with 80% to 95% occurring only once. Negative isolation yielded CD8+ and CD4+ T cells; FACS enriched TEMRA cells. The CDR3 has 15 amino acids. Trimming removed 1 base from V and 7 bases from J; junction bases left unmatched: 3. Germline V gene sequence: CDR1 KGHDR, CDR2 SFDVKD. Note on this clonotype: Its antigen is undetermined.

The origin of this receptor is a human donor with Susac syndrome. Material: CD8+ T cells from PBMCs. The chain recombines TRBV24-1 with TRBJ2-1, with 10 bases aligning to TRBD2. CDR3 sequence (DNA): TGTGCCACCAGTGATTTAGCGGGAGGGGGAAATGAGCAGTTCTTC. The encoded protein is CATSDLAGGGNEQFF.